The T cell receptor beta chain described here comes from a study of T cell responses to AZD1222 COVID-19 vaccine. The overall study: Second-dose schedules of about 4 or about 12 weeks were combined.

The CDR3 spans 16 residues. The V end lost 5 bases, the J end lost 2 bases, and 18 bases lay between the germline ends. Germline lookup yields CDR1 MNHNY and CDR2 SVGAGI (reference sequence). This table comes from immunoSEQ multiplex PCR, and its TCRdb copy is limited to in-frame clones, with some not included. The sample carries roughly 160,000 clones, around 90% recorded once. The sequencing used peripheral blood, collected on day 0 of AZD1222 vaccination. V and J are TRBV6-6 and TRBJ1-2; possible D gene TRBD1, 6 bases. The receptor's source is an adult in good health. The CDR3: CASSRLGGQANYGYTF. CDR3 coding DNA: TGTGCCAGCAGTCGCCTCGGGGGGCAAGCAAACTATGGCTACACCTTC.